Following are 5 T cell receptor beta chains from one sample sequenced in a study of cytomegalovirus exposure and HLA in healthy donors. PCR primers comprised 60 Vbeta and 13 Jbeta primers. TCRdb's copy holds only in-frame clones and misses some; the assay was immunoSEQ multiplex PCR. This table holds over 130,000 clones, roughly 77% found once. The source material was PBMCs. These TCRs come from a human donor in good health.

Details on this clone: Other DNA sequences in this sample translate to the same CDR3. V is TRBV7-9 and J is TRBJ1-5; D might be TRBD1 (5 bases). The CDR3 covers 14 residues. V was clipped by 1 base and J by 4 bases, with 8 bases between them. Germline V CDR1 and CDR2: SEHNR, FQNEAQ (reference sequence). CDR3 DNA sequence: TGTGCCAGCAGCTTAGTGGGGGGGAATCAGCCCCAGCATTTT. Its translation: CASSLVGGNQPQHF.

The chain couples TRBV6-5 to TRBJ2-1; no clear D gene. Germline CDR1 MNHEY, CDR2 SVGAGI. V shed 0 bases and J shed 9 bases, with 12 bases lying between them. The length of the CDR3 is 14 residues. The CDR3 nucleotides read TGTGCCAGCAGTTACTCCCCCGTTGCCGGTGAGCAGTTCTTC. This translates into CASSYSPVAGEQFF.

This clone is medium-sized (0.01 to 0.1%) within its sample. The chain uses TRBV4-2 and TRBJ2-4, with TRBD2 matching 10 bases. Germline-derived CDR1 and CDR2 are LGHNA and YNFKEQ. V lost 1 base, J lost 3 bases, and 12 bases stayed unmatched. The CDR3 covers 19 residues. CDR3 region: CASSQGEASGSLDKNIQYF. DNA of the CDR3: TGTGCCAGCAGCCAAGGGGAGGCTAGCGGGAGCCTAGACAAAAACATTCAGTACTTC.

The chain uses TRBV7-2 and TRBJ1-4; D is undetermined. The ends were cut back, 1 base at V and 6 bases at J, with 12 bases in the middle. CDR3 length: 15 amino acids. Germline values: CDR1 SGHTA, CDR2 FQGNSA. The CDR3 region has the DNA TGTGCCAGCAGCTTAGTCAGGATTCAGGATGAAAAACTGTTTTTT. Protein product: CASSLVRIQDEKLFF.

Only a few counts were recorded for this clone. This chain uses TRBV14 with TRBJ1-1, with D uncertain. In germline, CDR1 is SGHDN, CDR2 FVKESK. The CDR3 runs to 13 residues. The V gene lost 2 bases and the J gene lost 0 bases, with 4 bases spanning the gap. The CDR3: CASSQNMNTEAFF. The DNA for the CDR3 is TGTGCCAGCAGCCAAAACATGAACACTGAAGCTTTCTTT.